Below are 6 T cell receptor beta chains sequenced from a single sample in a study of T cells in Graves' hyperthyroidism and ophthalmopathy. RNA transcripts yielded amplified TCR beta CDR3 regions. Using the HTBI primer set, a first-round RT-PCR was run on the TCR CDR3. TCRdb re-called the multiplex PCR reads with MiXCR, one entry per CDR3 protein. The repertoire holds 250,000 to 300,000 distinct CDR3 sequences, with roughly a fifth as singletons. Sequences were obtained from blood. Receptor source: a man between 45 and 60 years old with Graves' ophthalmopathy.

On this clonotype: This may be a read error, as it is one base from a much larger clone. CDR3 sequence reads: CASSSGGGTNEKLFF. The CDR3 DNA is TGTGCCAGCAGCTCTGGGGGAGGAACTAATGAAAAACTGTTTTTT. The chain couples TRBV7-8 to TRBJ1-4, with D perhaps matching TRBD1 (5 bases). Looked up from germline, CDR1 is SGHVS and CDR2 is FQNEAQ. This CDR3 is 15 amino acids long. V shed 4 bases and J shed 1 base, with 10 bases lying between them.

This clonotype was seen ten or more times. CDR3 amino acids: CASALGLAGGVETQYF. The CDR3 DNA is TGTGCTAGTGCCTTGGGACTAGCGGGAGGTGTAGAGACCCAGTACTTC. V is TRBV12-5 and J is TRBJ2-5, with 15 bases aligning to TRBD2. Trimming removed 7 bases from V and 4 bases from J; junction bases left unmatched: 7. From germline, CDR1 is LGHNT and CDR2 FRNRAP. The CDR3 spans 16 residues.

The chain is built from TRBV5-1 and TRBJ2-5, with D perhaps TRBD1 (6 bases). The V gene lost 0 bases and the J gene lost 1 base, with 13 bases spanning the gap. Germline assignment: CDR1 SGHRS and CDR2 YFSETQ. The CDR3 is 16 residues long. This chain's CDR3 is CASSLAALGGQETQYF. CDR3 coding DNA: TGCGCCAGCAGCTTGGCTGCTCTAGGGGGCCAAGAGACCCAGTACTTC.

This clonotype occurred a few times. The chain is built from TRBV5-1 and TRBJ2-5; 13 bases are a match to TRBD2. In germline, CDR1 is SGHRS, CDR2 YFSETQ. The CDR3 totals 18 residues. After removal of 2 bases from V and 2 bases from J, the junction contained 9 bases not matched to a gene. This chain's CDR3 is CASSFGRGLAGDQETQYF. Here the CDR3 DNA reads TGCGCCAGCAGCTTTGGGAGAGGACTAGCGGGAGATCAAGAGACCCAGTACTTC.

The chain employs TRBV7-9 and TRBJ2-1, with D tentatively TRBD2 (7 bases). This CDR3 has 12 amino acids. V lost 10 bases and J lost 8, with 15 bases in between. CDR1 and CDR2 (germline): SEHNR, FQNEAQ (reference sequence). CDR3 nucleotides: TGTGCCACCAAACAGGGAGGGCATGAGCAGTTCTTC. The encoded protein is CATKQGGHEQFF.

The chain combines TRBV6-2 or TRBV6-3 with TRBJ2-7; 9 bases are shared with TRBD1. Losses at the gene ends were 7 bases for V and 5 bases for J; bases not matched to a gene: 12. This CDR3 spans 15 amino acids. Germline V gene sequence: CDR1 MNHEY, CDR2 SVGEGT. CDR3 nucleotide sequence: TGTGCCAGCATCATTGTCGGACAGGGGACCGACGAGCAGTACTTC. Its translation: CASIIVGQGTDEQYF.